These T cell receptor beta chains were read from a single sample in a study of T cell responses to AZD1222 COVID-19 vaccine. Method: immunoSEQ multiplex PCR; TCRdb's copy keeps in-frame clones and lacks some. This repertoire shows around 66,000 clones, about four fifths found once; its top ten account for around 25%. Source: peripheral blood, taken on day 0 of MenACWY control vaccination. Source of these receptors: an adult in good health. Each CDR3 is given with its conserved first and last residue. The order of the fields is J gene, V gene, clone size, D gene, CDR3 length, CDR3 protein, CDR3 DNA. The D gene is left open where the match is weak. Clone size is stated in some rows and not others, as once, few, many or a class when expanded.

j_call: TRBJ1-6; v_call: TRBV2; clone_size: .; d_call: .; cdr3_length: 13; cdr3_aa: CASKPDRSSPLHF; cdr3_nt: TGTGCCAGCAAGCCCGACCGCAGTTCACCCCTCCACTTT
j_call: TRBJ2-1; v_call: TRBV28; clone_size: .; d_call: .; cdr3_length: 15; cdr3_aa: CASKIGGPSYNEQFF; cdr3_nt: TGTGCCAGCAAGATTGGCGGCCCTTCCTACAATGAGCAGTTCTTC
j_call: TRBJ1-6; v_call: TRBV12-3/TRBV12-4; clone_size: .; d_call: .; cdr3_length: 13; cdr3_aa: CASSLGLRSPLHF; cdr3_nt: TGTGCCAGCAGTTTAGGTCTGCGATCACCCCTCCACTTT
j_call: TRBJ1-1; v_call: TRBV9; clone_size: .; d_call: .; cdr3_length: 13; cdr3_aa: CASSFQENTEAFF; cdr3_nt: TGTGCCAGCAGCTTCCAGGAGAACACTGAAGCTTTCTTT
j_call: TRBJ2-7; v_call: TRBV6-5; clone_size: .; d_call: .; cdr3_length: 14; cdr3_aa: CASSYRTESYEQYF; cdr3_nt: TGTGCCAGCAGTTACAGGACAGAGTCCTACGAGCAGTACTTC
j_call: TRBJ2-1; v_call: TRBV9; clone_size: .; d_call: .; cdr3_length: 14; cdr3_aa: CASSVDPADNEQFF; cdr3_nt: TGTGCCAGCAGCGTAGACCCGGCCGACAATGAGCAGTTCTTC
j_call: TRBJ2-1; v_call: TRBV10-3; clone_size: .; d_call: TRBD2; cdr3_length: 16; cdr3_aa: CAISASGTNGRDEQFF; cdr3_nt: TGTGCCATCAGTGCCTCCGGGACTAATGGGCGCGATGAGCAGTTCTTC
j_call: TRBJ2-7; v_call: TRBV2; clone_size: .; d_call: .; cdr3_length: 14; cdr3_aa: CASSGPTQGSEQYF; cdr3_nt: TGTGCCAGCAGTGGCCCTACTCAGGGGAGCGAGCAGTACTTC
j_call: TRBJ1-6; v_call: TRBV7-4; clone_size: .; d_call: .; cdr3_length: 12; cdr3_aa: CASTIEPRPLHF; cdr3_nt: TGTGCCAGCACCATAGAGCCCCGACCCCTCCACTTT
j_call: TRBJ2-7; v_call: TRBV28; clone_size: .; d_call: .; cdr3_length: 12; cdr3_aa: CASSLGQYEQYF; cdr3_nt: TGTGCCAGCAGTTTAGGACAGTACGAGCAGTACTTC
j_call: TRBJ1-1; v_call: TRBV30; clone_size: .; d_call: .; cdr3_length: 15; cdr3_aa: CAWSKSADLNTEAFF; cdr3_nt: TGTGCCTGGAGTAAGTCAGCCGACTTGAACACTGAAGCTTTCTTT
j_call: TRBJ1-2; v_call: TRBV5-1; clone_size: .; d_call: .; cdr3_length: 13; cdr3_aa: CASSLSGVYGYTF; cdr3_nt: TGCGCCAGCAGCTTATCGGGGGTCTATGGCTACACCTTC
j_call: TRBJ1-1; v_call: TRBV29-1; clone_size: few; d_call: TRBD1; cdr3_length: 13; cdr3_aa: CSVVPGQGAEAFF; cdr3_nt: TGCAGCGTCGTCCCGGGACAGGGAGCTGAAGCTTTCTTT
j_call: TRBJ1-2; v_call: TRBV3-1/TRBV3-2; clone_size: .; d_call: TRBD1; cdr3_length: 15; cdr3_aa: CASSQDRGQVDGYTF; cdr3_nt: TGTGCCAGCAGCCAGGACAGGGGGCAGGTGGATGGCTACACCTTC
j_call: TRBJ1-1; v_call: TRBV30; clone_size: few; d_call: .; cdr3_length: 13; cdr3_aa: CAWSGDRRAEAFF; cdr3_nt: TGTGCCTGGAGCGGTGACAGGAGGGCAGAAGCTTTCTTT
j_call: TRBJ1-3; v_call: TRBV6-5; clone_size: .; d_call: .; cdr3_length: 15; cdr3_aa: CASRGRLSSGNTIYF; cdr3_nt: TGTGCCAGCAGGGGACGGTTGAGCTCTGGAAACACCATATATTTT
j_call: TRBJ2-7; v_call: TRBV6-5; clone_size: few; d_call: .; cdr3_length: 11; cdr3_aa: CASGTEYEQYF; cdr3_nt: TGTGCCAGCGGAACAGAATACGAGCAGTACTTC
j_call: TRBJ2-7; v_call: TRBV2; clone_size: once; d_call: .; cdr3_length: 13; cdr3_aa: CASNNIDGAEQYF; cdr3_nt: TGTGCCAGCAACAACATTGACGGGGCCGAGCAGTACTTC
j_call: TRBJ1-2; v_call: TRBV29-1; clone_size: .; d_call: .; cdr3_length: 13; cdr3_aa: CSVWERGGNGYTF; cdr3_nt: TGCAGCGTTTGGGAAAGGGGGGGAAATGGCTACACCTTC
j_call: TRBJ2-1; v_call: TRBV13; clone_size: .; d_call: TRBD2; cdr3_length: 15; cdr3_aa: CASSLSSGRTEKQFF; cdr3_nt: TGTGCCAGCAGCCTATCTAGCGGCCGAACAGAGAAGCAGTTCTTC
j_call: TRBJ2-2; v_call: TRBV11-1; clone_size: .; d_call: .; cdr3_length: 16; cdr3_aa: CASSRKMGAGTGELFF; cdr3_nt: TGTGCCAGCAGCCGGAAGATGGGGGCCGGCACCGGGGAGCTGTTTTTT
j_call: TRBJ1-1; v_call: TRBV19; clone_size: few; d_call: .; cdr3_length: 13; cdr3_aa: CASSTGPLTEAFF; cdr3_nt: TGTGCCAGTAGTACGGGACCGCTCACTGAAGCTTTCTTT
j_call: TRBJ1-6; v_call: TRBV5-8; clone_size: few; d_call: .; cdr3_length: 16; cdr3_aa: CASSAGTLPENSPLHF; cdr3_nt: TGTGCCAGCAGCGCAGGGACGCTACCAGAGAATTCACCCCTCCACTTT
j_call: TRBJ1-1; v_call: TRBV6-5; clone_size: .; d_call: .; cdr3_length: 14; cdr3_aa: CASSYSGMNTEAFF; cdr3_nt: TGTGCCAGCAGTTACTCGGGCATGAACACTGAAGCTTTCTTT
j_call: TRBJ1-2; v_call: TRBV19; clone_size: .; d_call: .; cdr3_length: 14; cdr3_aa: CASSFLPTMYGYTF; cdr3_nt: TGTGCCAGTAGTTTCTTACCCACTATGTATGGCTACACCTTC
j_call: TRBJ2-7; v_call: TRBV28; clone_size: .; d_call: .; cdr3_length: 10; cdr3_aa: CASSFPEQYF; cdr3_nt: TGTGCCAGCAGTTTTCCCGAGCAGTACTTC
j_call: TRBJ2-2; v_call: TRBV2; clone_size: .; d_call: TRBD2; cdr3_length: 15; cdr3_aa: CASSETTSGGGELFF; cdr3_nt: TGTGCCAGCAGTGAAACCACTAGCGGGGGCGGGGAGCTGTTTTTT
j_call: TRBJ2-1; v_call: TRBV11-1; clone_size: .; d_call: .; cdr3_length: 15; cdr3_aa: CASSLNLASGNEQFF; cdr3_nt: TGTGCCAGCAGCCTTAATCTAGCGTCTGGGAATGAGCAGTTCTTC
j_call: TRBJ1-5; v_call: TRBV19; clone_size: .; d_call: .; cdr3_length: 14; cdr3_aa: CASSIAGGDTPQHF; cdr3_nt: TGTGCCAGTAGTATAGCAGGAGGAGACACCCCCCAGCATTTT
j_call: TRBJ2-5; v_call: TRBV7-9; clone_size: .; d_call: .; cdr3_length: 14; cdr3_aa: CASRGPRGGETQYF; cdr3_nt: TGTGCCAGCAGGGGTCCCAGGGGAGGCGAGACCCAGTACTTC